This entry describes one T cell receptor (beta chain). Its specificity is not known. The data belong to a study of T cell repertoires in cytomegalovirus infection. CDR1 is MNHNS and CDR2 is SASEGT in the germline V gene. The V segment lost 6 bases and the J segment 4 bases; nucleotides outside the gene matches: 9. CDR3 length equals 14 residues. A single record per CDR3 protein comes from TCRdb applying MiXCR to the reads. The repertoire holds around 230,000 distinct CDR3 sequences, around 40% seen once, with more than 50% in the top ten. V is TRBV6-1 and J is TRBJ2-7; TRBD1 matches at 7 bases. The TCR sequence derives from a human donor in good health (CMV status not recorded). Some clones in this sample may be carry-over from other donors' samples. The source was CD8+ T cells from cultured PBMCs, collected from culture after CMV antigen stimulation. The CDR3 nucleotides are TGTGCCAGCAGAAACAGGGGTGGGTCATACGAGCAGTACTTC. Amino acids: CASRNRGGSYEQYF.